These 2 T cell receptor beta chains came from one sample sequenced in a study of PD-1 and CTLA-4 blockade in melanoma. Clones were read by immunoSEQ multiplex PCR, and TCRdb kept only the in-frame ones, dropping some. In the table there are 25,000 to 40,000 clones, 88% of which are singletons. The sample was CD8+ T cells from peripheral blood, taken from a patient given anti-PD-1 treatment. The receptors were gathered from a human donor with melanoma.

The CDR3 loop is CASSSSGGSYNEQFF. CDR3 DNA: TGCGCCAGCAGCTCGTCAGGGGGCTCCTACAATGAGCAGTTCTTC. The rearrangement uses TRBV5-1 and TRBJ2-1; 7 nucleotides match TRBD1. The length of the CDR3 is 15 residues. Germline loops: CDR1 SGHRS, CDR2 YFSETQ. With 3 bases clipped from V and 0 bases from J, the junction kept 3 bases outside the gene matches.

The rearrangement joins TRBV28 to TRBJ2-2; D is perhaps TRBD2 (6 bases). The CDR3 spans 16 residues. V was trimmed by 5 bases and J by 1 base, leaving 14 bases between them. From germline, CDR1 is MDHEN and CDR2 SYDVKM. Here the CDR3 DNA reads TGTGCCAGCAGTCCCCTCGGGACTTTGAACACCGGGGAGCTGTTTTTT. Protein: CASSPLGTLNTGELFF.